This T cell receptor beta chain comes out of a study of CD8+CD57+ T cells in acquired aplastic anemia. This CDR3 is built from 14 residues. Germline CDR1 reads MGHDK; CDR2 reads SYGVNS. The V and J ends lost 5 bases and 6 bases respectively, with 14 bases between them. This clonotype occurred a few times. TCR beta VDJ combinations and CDR3 sequences were profiled from genomic DNA. TCRdb reprocessed the reads via MiXCR and lists one record per CDR3 protein. This sample yields tens of thousands of distinct CDR3 sequences, of which around three quarters are seen a single time; roughly 23% belongs to the top ten.

V and J are TRBV25-1 and TRBJ2-1, with D possibly being TRBD1 (7 bases). The receptor was isolated from a human donor in good health, serving as a control. Sequencing used sorted CD4+, CD8+, or CD8+CD57+ T cells (not recorded which) from PBMCs. CDR3 in DNA: TGTGCCAGCAGTTCCCGACAGGGAGGCAATGAGCAGTTCTTC. Protein: CASSSRQGGNEQFF.